The clone carrying this T cell receptor (beta chain) has more than one count but fewer than ten. Its matching antigen is unknown. Combining a sample-barcoded 5' primer with a J-beta primer mix, a second PCR ran for roughly 7 to 12 cycles. Via MiXCR, TCRdb re-called the 5' RACE reads, giving one row per CDR3 protein. Of about 1.1 million distinct CDR3 sequences listed, around two fifths are singletons. The entry originates in a study of blood T cells in healthy people across ages. Whole-study context: Capture via template switching afforded approximately one barcoded beta molecule per two T cells.

Trimming shortened V by 4 bases and J by 6 bases, and 10 bases separated the two germline ends. The CDR3 sequence is 14 residues long. The germline CDR1 and CDR2 sequences are SGHDN and FVKESK. Findings and limits, study-wide: The fall in TCR beta diversity per million T cells was roughly linear with age. Estimated diversity that came from one million T cells was considered an underestimate.

This TCR derives from a man aged 18 to 30 in good health. The rearrangement uses TRBV14 and TRBJ1-6; maybe TRBD1 (5 bases). The specimen was blood. In DNA form, the CDR3 reads TGTGCCAGCAGCCGCGTTCAGGGTAATTCACCCCTCCACTTT. Protein: CASSRVQGNSPLHF.